Given below is one T cell receptor (beta chain) in context. Its antigen is currently unknown. The CDR3 has 15 amino acids. V gave up 0 bases and J gave up 7 bases, with 13 bases separating them. CDR1 is SGHDT and CDR2 is YYEEEE in the germline V gene. The data were obtained in a study of T cell responses to AZD1222 COVID-19 vaccine. Study-level points and caveats: Among vaccine-associated CD4 TCRs, coverage spanned spike, with dominance at 160-218 and 743-854. Spike-specific TCR breadth and depth went up after people got two AZD1222 doses. Nearly half of spike-specific TCRs reportedly go after variant regions that carry no mutations.

Clones were sequenced by immunoSEQ multiplex PCR, and TCRdb holds only the in-frame ones, with some missing. Among 170,000 or so clones listed, less than 95% were seen once. This chain connects TRBV5-6 to TRBJ2-2; D is ambiguous. Sequenced material: peripheral blood, taken on day 0 of AZD1222 vaccination. This receptor was identified in an adult in good health. CDR3 bases: TGTGCCAGCAGCTTGGCAGGCCTGGGCGGCGGGGAGCTGTTTTTT. It specifies CASSLAGLGGGELFF.